The 23 T cell receptor beta chains given below trace back to one sample, sequenced in a study of T cell changes during pregnancy in multiple sclerosis. Libraries were prepared by immunoSEQ multiplex PCR; TCRdb keeps only in-frame clonotypes and omits some of them. The table shows about 44,000 clones, with 92% occurring only once. This specimen consisted of CD4+ T cells from peripheral blood mononuclear cells, obtained in the first trimester of pregnancy. These receptors all stem from a female donor with multiple sclerosis, enrolled in a pregnancy study.

The chain couples TRBV7-6 to TRBJ2-1, with TRBD2 matching 12 bases. V lost 4 bases, J lost 7 bases, and 11 bases stayed unmatched. Germline-derived CDR1 and CDR2 are SGHVS and FNYEAQ. There are 17 residues in the CDR3. This chain's CDR3 is CASSSSPLAGGGNEQFF. As DNA, the CDR3 is TGTGCCAGCAGCTCTTCCCCTCTAGCGGGAGGGGGTAATGAGCAGTTCTTC.

V usage is TRBV9 and J usage is TRBJ2-7, with a weak D call TRBD2 (5 bases). Trimming pared 4 bases from V and 2 bases from J, leaving 16 bases between. The CDR3 sequence is 15 residues long. Germline-derived CDR1 and CDR2 are SGDLS and YYNGEE. The CDR3 region is CASSPRAEPAYEQYF. In DNA, the CDR3 is TGTGCCAGCAGCCCACGAGCGGAACCAGCCTACGAGCAGTACTTC.

The gene calls are TRBV7-3 and TRBJ2-2; a weak D match, TRBD2 (7 bases). Trimming left V 6 bases short and J 1 base short, with 12 bases between. CDR1 and CDR2 (germline): SGHTA, FQGTGA. There are 15 residues in the CDR3. The CDR3 DNA reads TGTGCCAGCAGAGAGGGGGGGGTGAACACCGGGGAGCTGTTTTTT. It codes for CASREGGVNTGELFF.

The chain couples TRBV21-1 to TRBJ2-3; the table gives TRBD1 as D, unverified against the DNA. TRBV21-1 counts as a pseudogene. The CDR3 contains 17 residues. For the CDR3, the DNA is TGTGCCAGCAGCAGGTGCAGTTACAGGGGCGTCACGGATACGCAGTATTTT. Its protein product is CASSRCSYRGVTDTQYF.

This chain links TRBV7-9 with TRBJ1-5; possibly TRBD1 for D (6 bases). From germline, CDR1 is SEHNR and CDR2 FQNEAQ (reference sequence). Trimming took off 2 bases at V and 2 bases at J, with 16 bases between the two ends. CDR3 size: 17 residues. Written as DNA, the CDR3 is TGTGCCAGCAGCTTATCGGGGGGCGCCGGGGGCAATCAGCCCCAGCATTTT. Translated: CASSLSGGAGGNQPQHF.

The chain joins TRBV15 to TRBJ2-2, with D uncertain. Between the trimmed V and J ends, which lost 0 bases and 1 base, there was a span of 9 bases. Germline-derived CDR1 and CDR2 are LNHNV and YYDKDF (reference sequence). This CDR3 has 16 amino acids. The CDR3 DNA is TGTGCCACCAGCAGAGATCCCAGACTGAACACCGGGGAGCTGTTTTTT. This gives the protein CATSRDPRLNTGELFF.

The chain uses TRBV6-6 and TRBJ2-1; 10 bases agree with TRBD1. CDR1 and CDR2 from the germline V gene are MNHNY and SVGAGI (reference sequence). The V segment lost 2 bases and the J segment 2 bases; nucleotides outside the gene matches: 0. The length of the CDR3 is 15 residues. The CDR3 nucleotides read TGTGCCAGCAGTTACGGACAGGGGGCCTACAATGAGCAGTTCTTC. Amino acid sequence: CASSYGQGAYNEQFF.

This clone was counted only a few times. The chain carries TRBV15 and TRBJ1-4; D remains ambiguous. This CDR3 is built from 15 residues. The germline V gene encodes CDR1 LNHNV and CDR2 YYDKDF (reference sequence). V lost 4 bases and J 10 bases, leaving 19 bases between the germline ends. The CDR3 sequence: CATSINTVGRGKLFF. The CDR3 bases are TGTGCCACCAGCATCAACACGGTCGGCAGAGGAAAACTGTTTTTT.

The chain employs TRBV29-1 and TRBJ2-1, with D perhaps TRBD2 (13 bases). This CDR3 comprises 22 residues. The V end lost 0 bases, the J end lost 8 bases, and 38 bases lay between the germline ends. Germline-derived CDR1 and CDR2 are SQVTM and ANQGSEA. CDR3 in DNA: TGCAGCGTTGAAGAATCAGGGACAGGGGGCAAGGGACTAGCGGGGCGGCGGCATGAGCAGTTCTTC. As protein: CSVEESGTGGKGLAGRRHEQFF.

The rearrangement links TRBV4-2 to TRBJ2-4, with D unresolved. The germline V gene has CDR1 LGHNA and CDR2 YNFKEQ. V shed 4 bases and J shed 3 bases, with 13 bases lying between them. The CDR3 is 15 amino acids. The CDR3 coding sequence is TGTGCCAGCAGCCCCCGCGGCCCCGGCAAAAACATTCAGTACTTC. It yields the protein CASSPRGPGKNIQYF.

This clone was seen only a few times. V gene TRBV4-1 combines with J gene TRBJ1-1, with no clear D. The CDR3 runs 15 residues. Germline V gene lookup returns CDR1 MGHRA and CDR2 YSYEKL. Trimming cost V 1 base and J 3 bases, with 12 bases left between them. The CDR3 nucleotides are TGCGCCAGCAGCCAAGCAGGTTCGTCTGACACTGAAGCTTTCTTT. Amino acids: CASSQAGSSDTEAFF.

The chain employs TRBV11-1 and TRBJ2-1, with 14 bases lining up with TRBD2. Trimming at V came to 5 bases and at J to 8 bases, leaving 8 bases not matched to a gene. The germline CDR1 and CDR2 sequences are SGHAT and FQDESV (reference sequence). The CDR3 length is 16 residues. This CDR3 reads CASSATGTSGSDEQFF. DNA for the CDR3: TGTGCCAGCAGCGCGACCGGGACTAGCGGGAGTGATGAGCAGTTCTTC.

This chain's CDR3 is CASTTLAGGREQFF. DNA for the CDR3: TGTGCCAGCACCACGCTAGCGGGAGGCCGTGAGCAGTTCTTC. This chain links TRBV6-5 with TRBJ2-1; 11 nucleotides line up with TRBD2. The CDR3 runs 14 residues. Germline V lookup: CDR1 MNHEY, CDR2 SVGAGI. J gave up 9 bases and V 7 bases, and 8 bases lay outside the gene matches.

The chain uses TRBV15 and TRBJ2-5, with 7 bases fitting TRBD2. Trimming removed 0 bases from V and 7 bases from J; junction bases left unmatched: 14. This CDR3 is built from 17 residues. CDR1 and CDR2 (germline): LNHNV, YYDKDF (reference sequence). The CDR3 here is CATSRESPWGGVRTQYF. As DNA, the CDR3 is TGTGCCACCAGCAGAGAATCCCCCTGGGGGGGGGTTCGGACCCAGTACTTC.

The chain uses TRBV5-1 and TRBJ2-5, with D perhaps TRBD1 (5 bases). The J call is doubtful: the DNA matches TRBJ2-7 better. The CDR3 is 16 residues long. The germline V gene encodes CDR1 SGHRS and CDR2 YFSETQ. The CDR3, as DNA: TGCGCCAGCAGCTTGGAAGGGGCGAACCCGGCTCACGAGCAGTACTTC. Translated, it gives CASSLEGANPAHEQYF.

The chain joins TRBV19 to TRBJ2-2, with no clear D. Trimming took 5 bases from V and 4 from J, leaving 17 bases between them. CDR1 and CDR2 (germline): LNHDA, SQIVND (reference sequence). This CDR3 is built from 16 residues. The CDR3 bases are TGTGCCAGTAGTGTCAGCCCAGGCTCCTCCACCGGGGAGCTGTTTTTT. This gives the protein CASSVSPGSSTGELFF.

This chain joins TRBV9 and TRBJ2-3, with TRBD2 matching 10 bases. Germline loops: CDR1 SGDLS, CDR2 YYNGEE. The CDR3 covers 16 residues. V shed 0 bases, J shed 6 bases, and the junction held 7 bases outside the gene matches. CDR3 coding DNA: TGTGCCAGCAGCGTAGCGGCTAGCGGGAGAAGCGATACGCAGTATTTT. This translates into CASSVAASGRSDTQYF.

About this clone: Different DNA sequences within this sample yield the same CDR3. V gene TRBV28 combines with J gene TRBJ1-1; tentative D call: TRBD1 (5 bases). CDR1 and CDR2 from the germline V gene are MDHEN and SYDVKM. The CDR3 spans 14 residues. V was shortened by 5 bases and J by 0 bases, with 10 bases between the two germline ends. CDR3 sequence: CASSPGALNTEAFF. In nucleotides, the CDR3 is TGTGCCAGCAGTCCTGGGGCACTGAACACTGAAGCTTTCTTT. The whole variable domain, remainder taken from reference TRBV28 and TRBJ1-1, is DVKVTQSSRYLVKRTGEKVFLECVQDMDHENMFWYRQDPGLGLRLIYFSYDVKMKEKGDIPEGYSVSREKKERFSLILESASTNQTSMYLCASSPGALNTEAFFGQGTRLTVV.

The chain joins TRBV28 to TRBJ2-6; 11 bases are shared with TRBD1. Germline CDR1 reads MDHEN; CDR2 reads SYDVKM. The V gene end was trimmed by 5 bases and the J gene end by 2 bases; junction bases not matched to a gene: 5. The CDR3 length is 17 residues. The CDR3 here is CASSGDRGTAGANVLTF. CDR3 in DNA: TGTGCCAGCAGTGGGGACAGGGGGACGGCTGGGGCCAACGTCCTGACTTTC.

This chain uses TRBV7-2 with TRBJ2-7; 7 bases are a match to TRBD2. Germline CDR1 SGHTA, CDR2 FQGNSA. The trim removed 5 bases at V and 5 bases at J, leaving 12 bases unmatched. There are 15 residues in the CDR3. The CDR3 sequence: CASSPLAAGRNEQYF. DNA of the CDR3: TGTGCCAGCAGCCCGTTGGCAGCGGGAAGGAACGAGCAGTACTTC.

This clone appeared a single time. An end of the junction does not agree with germline; a read error may underlie this. The V call is TRBV5-1, the J call TRBJ2-7; 9 bases match TRBD1. Per germline, CDR1 SGHRS and CDR2 YFSETQ. The CDR3 is made up of 14 amino acids. The CDR3 sequence: CASSFGTGSSEQYF. For the CDR3, the DNA is TGCGCCAGCAGCTTTGGGACAGGGTCCTCCGAGCAGTACTTC.

This rearrangement joins TRBV5-1 to TRBJ2-1; D is perhaps TRBD2 (6 bases). The germline V gene has CDR1 SGHRS and CDR2 YFSETQ. V dropped 0 bases and J dropped 8 bases, with 12 bases sitting between them. This CDR3 contains 14 residues. The CDR3 is CASSLGGASDEQFF. The CDR3 nucleotides are TGCGCCAGCAGCTTGGGAGGGGCTAGCGATGAGCAGTTCTTC.

The chain carries TRBV7-2 and TRBJ2-3, with D tentatively TRBD2 (5 bases). Trimming pared 3 bases from V and 0 bases from J, leaving 10 bases between. The CDR3 contains 15 residues. The V gene's germline CDR1 is SGHTA and CDR2 FQGNSA. The CDR3 region is CASSFSGASTDTQYF. In nucleotides, the CDR3 is TGTGCCAGCAGCTTCAGCGGAGCTAGCACAGATACGCAGTATTTT.